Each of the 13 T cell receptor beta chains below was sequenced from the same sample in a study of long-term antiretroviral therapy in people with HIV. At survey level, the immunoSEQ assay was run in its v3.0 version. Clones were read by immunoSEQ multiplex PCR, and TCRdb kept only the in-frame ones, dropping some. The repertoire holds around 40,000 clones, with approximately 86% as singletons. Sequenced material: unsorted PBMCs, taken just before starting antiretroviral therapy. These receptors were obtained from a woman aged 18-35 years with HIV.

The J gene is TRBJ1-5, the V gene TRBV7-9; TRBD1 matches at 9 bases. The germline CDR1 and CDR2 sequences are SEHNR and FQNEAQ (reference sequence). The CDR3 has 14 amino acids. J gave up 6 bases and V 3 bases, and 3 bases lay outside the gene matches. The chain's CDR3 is CASSFGTGPQPQHF. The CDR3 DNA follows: TGTGCCAGCAGCTTCGGGACAGGGCCTCAGCCCCAGCATTTT.

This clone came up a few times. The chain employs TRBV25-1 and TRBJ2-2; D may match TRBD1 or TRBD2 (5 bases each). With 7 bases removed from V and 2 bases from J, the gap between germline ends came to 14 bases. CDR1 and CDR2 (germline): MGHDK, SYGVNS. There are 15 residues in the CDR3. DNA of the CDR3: TGTGCCAGCAAAGTGGGGGTGGGTAACACCGGGGAGCTGTTTTTT. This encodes CASKVGVGNTGELFF.

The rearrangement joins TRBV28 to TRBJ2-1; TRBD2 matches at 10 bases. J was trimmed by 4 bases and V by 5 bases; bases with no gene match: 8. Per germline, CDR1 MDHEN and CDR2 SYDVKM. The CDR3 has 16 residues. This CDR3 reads CASSQNSGRPYNEQFF. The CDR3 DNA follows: TGTGCCAGCAGTCAAAATAGCGGGAGGCCGTACAATGAGCAGTTCTTC.

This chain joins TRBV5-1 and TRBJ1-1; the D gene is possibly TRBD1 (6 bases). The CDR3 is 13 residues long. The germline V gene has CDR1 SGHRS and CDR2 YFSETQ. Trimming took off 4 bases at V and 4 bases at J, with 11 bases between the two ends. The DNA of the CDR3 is TGCGCCAGCAGCCTCTACAGGGTCACTGAAGCTTTCTTT. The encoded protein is CASSLYRVTEAFF.

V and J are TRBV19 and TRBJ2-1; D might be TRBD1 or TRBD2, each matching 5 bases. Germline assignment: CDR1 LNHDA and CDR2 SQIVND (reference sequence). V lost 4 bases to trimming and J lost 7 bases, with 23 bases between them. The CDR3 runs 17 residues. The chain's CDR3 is CASSKGSDSPRGNEQFF. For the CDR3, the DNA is TGTGCCAGTAGTAAGGGGTCGGACTCTCCCCGAGGAAATGAGCAGTTCTTC.

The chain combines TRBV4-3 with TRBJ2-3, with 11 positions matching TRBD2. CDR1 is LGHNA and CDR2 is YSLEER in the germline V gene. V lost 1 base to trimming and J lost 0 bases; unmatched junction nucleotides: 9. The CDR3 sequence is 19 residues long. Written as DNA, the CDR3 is TGCGCCAGCAGCCAAGTCCCCAGCAGGACTAGCGGGAGCACAGATACGCAGTATTTT. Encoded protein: CASSQVPSRTSGSTDTQYF.

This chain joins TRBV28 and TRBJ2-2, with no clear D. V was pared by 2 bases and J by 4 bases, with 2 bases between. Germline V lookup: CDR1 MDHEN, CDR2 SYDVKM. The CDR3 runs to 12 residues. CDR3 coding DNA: TGTGCCAGCAGTTTAGGCACCGGGGAGCTGTTTTTT. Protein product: CASSLGTGELFF.

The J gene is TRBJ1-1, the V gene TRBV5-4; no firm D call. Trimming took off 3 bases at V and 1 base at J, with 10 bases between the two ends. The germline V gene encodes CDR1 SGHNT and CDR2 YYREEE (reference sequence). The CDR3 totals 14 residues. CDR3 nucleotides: TGTGCCAGCAGCTCTTATACGGGGAACACTGAAGCTTTCTTT. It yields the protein CASSSYTGNTEAFF.

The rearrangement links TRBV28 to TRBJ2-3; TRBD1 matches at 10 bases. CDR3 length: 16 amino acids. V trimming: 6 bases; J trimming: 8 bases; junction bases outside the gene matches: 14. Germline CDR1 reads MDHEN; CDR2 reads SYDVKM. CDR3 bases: TGTGCCAGCAGCCTTGGGACAGGGGTTTTATCAGCTACGCAGTATTTT. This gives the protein CASSLGTGVLSATQYF.

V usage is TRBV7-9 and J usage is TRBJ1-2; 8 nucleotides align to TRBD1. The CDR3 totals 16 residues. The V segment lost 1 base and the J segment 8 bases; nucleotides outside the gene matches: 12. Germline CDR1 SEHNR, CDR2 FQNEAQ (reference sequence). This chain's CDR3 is CASSLGQGSRSVGYTF. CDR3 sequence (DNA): TGTGCCAGCAGCTTAGGACAGGGGTCTAGATCCGTAGGCTACACCTTC.

CDR3 amino acids: CASSPSGSAYEQYF. The CDR3 coding sequence is TGTGCCAGCAGTCCGTCAGGGAGCGCCTACGAGCAGTACTTC. The V gene is TRBV27, the J gene TRBJ2-7; D is possibly TRBD1 or TRBD2 (5 bases each). Trimming pared 5 bases from V and 2 bases from J, leaving 13 bases between. CDR1 is MNHEY and CDR2 is SMNVEV in the germline V gene (reference sequence). The CDR3 contains 14 residues.

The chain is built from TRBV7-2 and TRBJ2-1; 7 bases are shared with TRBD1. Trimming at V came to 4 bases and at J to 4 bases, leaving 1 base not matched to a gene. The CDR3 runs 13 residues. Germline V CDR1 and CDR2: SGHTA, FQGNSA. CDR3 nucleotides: TGTGCCAGCAGCTCGGACAGGTACAATGAGCAGTTCTTC. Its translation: CASSSDRYNEQFF.

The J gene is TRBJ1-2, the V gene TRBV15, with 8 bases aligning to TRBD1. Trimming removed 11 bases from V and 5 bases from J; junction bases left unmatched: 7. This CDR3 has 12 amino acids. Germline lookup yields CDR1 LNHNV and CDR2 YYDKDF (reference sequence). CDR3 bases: TGTGCCGCCCGGGACAGGCTTTATGGCTACACCTTC. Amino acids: CAARDRLYGYTF.